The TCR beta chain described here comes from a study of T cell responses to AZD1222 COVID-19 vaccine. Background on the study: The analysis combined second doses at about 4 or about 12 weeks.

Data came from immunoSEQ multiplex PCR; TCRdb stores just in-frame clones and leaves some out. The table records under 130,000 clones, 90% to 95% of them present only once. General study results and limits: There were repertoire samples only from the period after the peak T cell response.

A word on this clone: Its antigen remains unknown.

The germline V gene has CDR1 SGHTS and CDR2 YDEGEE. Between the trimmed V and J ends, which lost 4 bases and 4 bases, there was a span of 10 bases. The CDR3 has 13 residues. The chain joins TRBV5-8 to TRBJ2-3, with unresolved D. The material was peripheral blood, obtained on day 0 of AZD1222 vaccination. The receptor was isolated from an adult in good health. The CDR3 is CASSLGGADTQYF. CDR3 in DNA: TGTGCCAGCAGCCTCGGTGGCGCAGATACGCAGTATTTT.